The 21 T cell receptor beta chains below come from one sample, sequenced in a study of technical replicates of blood from several donors. TCRdb's copy holds only in-frame clones and misses some; the assay was immunoSEQ multiplex PCR. Among tens of thousands of clones listed, 75% to 95% were seen once. Sequenced material: T cells isolated from PBMCs. Receptors were obtained from a human donor in good health.

This clone appeared a few times. The CDR3 coding sequence is TGCGCCAGCAGCTTGGCTACCACCGGGGAGCTGTTTTTT. Translation gives CASSLATTGELFF. This chain joins TRBV5-1 and TRBJ2-2; D remains ambiguous. Germline loops: CDR1 SGHRS, CDR2 YFSETQ. This CDR3 has 13 residues. Trimming pared 0 bases from V and 4 bases from J, leaving 4 bases between.

This chain joins TRBV5-1 and TRBJ2-1; 8 bases line up with TRBD1. Per the germline V gene, CDR1 is SGHRS and CDR2 is YFSETQ. CDR3 size: 16 residues. V dropped 4 bases and J dropped 0; count of bases not matched to a gene: 6. CDR3 DNA sequence: TGCGCCAGCAGCCTCCGTGACAGGGGCTCCTACAATGAGCAGTTCTTC. Its translation is CASSLRDRGSYNEQFF. Combining the CDR3 with reference TRBV5-1 and TRBJ2-1 gives the whole variable domain KAGVTQTPRYLIKTRGQQVTLSCSPISGHRSVSWYQQTPGQGLQFLFEYFSETQRNKGNFPGRFSGRQFSNSRSEMNVSTLELGDSALYLCASSLRDRGSYNEQFFGPGTRLTVL.

The rearrangement joins TRBV25-1 to TRBJ2-7; the D is unclear. Germline assignment: CDR1 MGHDK and CDR2 SYGVNS. This CDR3 spans 12 amino acids. V lost 3 bases to trimming and J lost 0 bases, with 3 bases between them. The CDR3: CASSDGSYEQYF. In nucleotides, the CDR3 is TGTGCCAGCAGTGACGGCTCCTACGAGCAGTACTTC.

The genes are TRBV18 and TRBJ2-7; 8 nucleotides match TRBD2. CDR3 length equals 18 residues. V shed 6 bases and J 4 bases; nucleotides not matched to a gene: 20. Germline values: CDR1 KGHSH, CDR2 LQKENI. The CDR3 sequence: CASSSPAGGPSTWYEQYF. The CDR3 nucleotides are TGTGCCAGCTCCAGCCCGGCGGGAGGCCCCTCTACCTGGTACGAGCAGTACTTC.

The genes are TRBV18 and TRBJ1-4, with a weak D call TRBD1 (5 bases). The germline CDR1 and CDR2 sequences are KGHSH and LQKENI. CDR3 length: 13 amino acids. The ends were cut back, 6 bases at V and 5 bases at J, with 10 bases in the middle. This CDR3 is CASSSDRNEKLFF. CDR3 coding DNA: TGTGCCAGCTCTTCCGACAGAAATGAAAAACTGTTTTTT.

V and J are TRBV14 and TRBJ2-1; a weak D match, TRBD2 (7 bases). Germline V gene data show CDR1 as SGHDN and CDR2 as FVKESK. The CDR3 is 15 residues long. V was pared by 4 bases and J by 2 bases, with 12 bases between. CDR3 DNA sequence: TGTGCCAGCAGCCTCTTGGGGGGGCCCTACAATGAGCAGTTCTTC. This translates into CASSLLGGPYNEQFF.

The chain couples TRBV6-1 to TRBJ1-1; D gene unclear. This CDR3 comprises 13 residues. The V and J ends lost 4 bases and 2 bases respectively, with 8 bases between them. The germline CDR1 and CDR2 sequences are MNHNS and SASEGT. The CDR3 nucleotides are TGTGCCAGCAGTGTACGGGTAAACACTGAAGCTTTCTTT. The encoded protein is CASSVRVNTEAFF.

The rearrangement links TRBV11-2 to TRBJ2-7; 8 bases line up with TRBD2. Unmatched junction bases numbered 6, after V lost 2 bases and J lost 0 bases. The CDR3 runs to 16 residues. Germline loops: CDR1 SGHAT, CDR2 FQNNGV. The CDR3 region is CASSLSVAGGSYEQYF. CDR3 in DNA: TGTGCCAGCAGCTTATCCGTGGCGGGAGGCTCCTACGAGCAGTACTTC.

This chain connects TRBV7-9 to TRBJ2-3, with 12 bases aligning to TRBD2. J gave up 2 bases and V 1 base, and 4 bases lay outside the gene matches. The CDR3 is 17 amino acids. Germline assignment: CDR1 SEHNR and CDR2 FQNEAQ (reference sequence). The CDR3 DNA sequence: TGTGCCAGCAGCTTAGGATCTAGCGGGGGGGCCACAGATACGCAGTATTTT. This gives the protein CASSLGSSGGATDTQYF.

This clone was seen only once. The rearrangement joins TRBV5-1 to TRBJ2-1, with D perhaps TRBD1 (5 bases). CDR3 length: 15 amino acids. Germline lookup yields CDR1 SGHRS and CDR2 YFSETQ. V was shortened by 3 bases and J by 0 bases, with 10 bases between the two germline ends. This CDR3 reads CASSSRQTSYNEQFF. CDR3 DNA: TGCGCCAGCAGCTCCCGACAGACCTCCTACAATGAGCAGTTCTTC.

The J gene is TRBJ2-5, the V gene TRBV19; D possibly corresponds to TRBD2 (6 bases). The germline gives CDR1 LNHDA, CDR2 SQIVND (reference sequence). V lost 3 bases to trimming and J lost 3 bases, with 8 bases between them. The CDR3 has 13 residues. The DNA for the CDR3 is TGTGCCAGTAGTATCCCGGGGGAAGAGACCCAGTACTTC. Its protein is CASSIPGEETQYF.

This rearrangement joins TRBV12-5 to TRBJ2-7, with 12 bases identical to TRBD2. The CDR3 is made up of 19 amino acids. Per germline, CDR1 LGHNT and CDR2 FRNRAP. Trimming took 6 bases from V and 3 from J; bases not matched to a gene: 18. The CDR3 protein is CASGWGTTGTSGSLYEQYF. The DNA of the CDR3 is TGTGCTAGTGGCTGGGGGACAACCGGGACTAGCGGGTCTCTCTACGAGCAGTACTTC. Variable domain in full (rest from reference TRBV12-5 and TRBJ2-7): DARVTQTPRHKVTEMGQEVTMRCQPILGHNTVFWYRQTMMQGLELLAYFRNRAPLDDSGMPKDRFSAEMPDATLATLKIQPSEPRDSAVYFCASGWGTTGTSGSLYEQYFGPGTRLTVT.

This rearrangement joins TRBV23-1 to TRBJ2-4, with D possibly TRBD1 on 6 matching bases. TRBV23-1 belongs to the ORF category, with a function that is uncertain. Trimming left V 3 bases short and J 0 bases short, with 6 bases between. This CDR3 contains 14 residues. The CDR3 region has the DNA TGCGCCAGCAGTCAGGGGGCAGCCAAAAACATTCAGTACTTC. This gives the protein CASSQGAAKNIQYF.

This clone was picked up one time. This rearrangement joins TRBV2 to TRBJ2-3; TRBD2 matches 10 bases. Losses at the gene ends were 6 bases for V and 2 bases for J; bases not matched to a gene: 5. The CDR3 runs 15 residues. CDR1 and CDR2 from the germline V gene are SNHLY and FYNNEI. This CDR3 reads CASSVGLADTDTQYF. DNA of the CDR3: TGTGCCAGCAGCGTAGGACTAGCGGACACAGATACGCAGTATTTT.

J is TRBJ1-2 and V is TRBV6-6; 7 nucleotides match TRBD1. Germline assignment: CDR1 MNHNY and CDR2 SVGAGI (reference sequence). There are 13 residues in the CDR3. With 4 bases clipped from V and 8 bases from J, the junction kept 7 bases outside the gene matches. Here the CDR3 DNA reads TGTGCCAGCAGTTTACTTCAGACAGGGGGCTACACCTTC. This codes for CASSLLQTGGYTF.

The CDR3 sequence is CASSARETGGLGKPQHF. The CDR3 coding sequence is TGTGCCAGCAGTGCGAGGGAGACAGGGGGGCTTGGGAAGCCCCAGCATTTT. V gene TRBV2 combines with J gene TRBJ1-5; 9 positions agree with TRBD1. J lost 8 bases, V lost 4 bases, and 15 bases had no gene match. Germline V gene lookup returns CDR1 SNHLY and CDR2 FYNNEI. This CDR3 contains 17 residues. Looking up the rest from reference TRBV2 and TRBJ1-5 gives the full variable domain: EPEVTQTPSHQVTQMGQEVILRCVPISNHLYFYWYRQILGQKVEFLVSFYNNEISEKSEIFDDQFSVERPDGSNFTLKIRSTKLEDSAMYFCASSARETGGLGKPQHFGDGTRLSIL.

The J gene is TRBJ2-7, the V gene TRBV28, with D possibly TRBD2 on 5 matching bases. Trimming removed 2 bases at V and 1 base at J, with 12 bases between. This CDR3 has 15 residues. In germline, CDR1 is MDHEN, CDR2 SYDVKM. Here the CDR3 DNA reads TGTGCCAGCAGTTTAGTGGCCGGAGGTTCCTACGAGCAGTACTTC. Residues: CASSLVAGGSYEQYF.

The chain employs TRBV12-5 and TRBJ2-1; D is perhaps TRBD2 (9 bases). The V gene lost 0 bases and the J gene lost 4 bases, with 22 bases spanning the gap. Germline V gene lookup returns CDR1 LGHNT and CDR2 FRNRAP. The CDR3 is 19 residues long. CDR3 sequence reads: CASGLVRPDRGLAYNEQFF. CDR3 DNA: TGTGCTAGTGGTTTGGTCCGCCCTGACAGGGGACTAGCATACAATGAGCAGTTCTTC.

This chain joins TRBV15 and TRBJ1-2; 8 bases map to TRBD1. Losses at the gene ends were 5 bases for V and 2 bases for J; bases not matched to a gene: 7. Germline CDR1 LNHNV, CDR2 YYDKDF (reference sequence). The CDR3 sequence is 15 residues long. The CDR3 here is CATSLAGGANYGYTF. The CDR3 DNA reads TGTGCCACCAGCCTCGCAGGGGGCGCAAACTATGGCTACACCTTC.

The gene calls are TRBV5-8 and TRBJ2-7, with 12 bases identical to TRBD2. V shed 4 bases and J 6 bases; nucleotides not matched to a gene: 8. The germline V gene has CDR1 SGHTS and CDR2 YDEGEE. The CDR3 runs 15 residues. In DNA form, the CDR3 reads TGTGCCAGCAGCCGAGGACTAGCGGGATGGTGCGAGCAGTACTTC. This sequence encodes CASSRGLAGWCEQYF.

V usage is TRBV6-1 and J usage is TRBJ2-3, with TRBD1 matching 11 bases. Trimming at V came to 4 bases and at J to 4 bases, leaving 10 bases not matched to a gene. The germline CDR1 and CDR2 sequences are MNHNS and SASEGT. The CDR3 loop spans 17 amino acids. The CDR3 DNA reads TGTGCCAGCAGTGCGCGGGACAGGGGGTTTCGGGCAGATACGCAGTATTTT. It is translated as CASSARDRGFRADTQYF.